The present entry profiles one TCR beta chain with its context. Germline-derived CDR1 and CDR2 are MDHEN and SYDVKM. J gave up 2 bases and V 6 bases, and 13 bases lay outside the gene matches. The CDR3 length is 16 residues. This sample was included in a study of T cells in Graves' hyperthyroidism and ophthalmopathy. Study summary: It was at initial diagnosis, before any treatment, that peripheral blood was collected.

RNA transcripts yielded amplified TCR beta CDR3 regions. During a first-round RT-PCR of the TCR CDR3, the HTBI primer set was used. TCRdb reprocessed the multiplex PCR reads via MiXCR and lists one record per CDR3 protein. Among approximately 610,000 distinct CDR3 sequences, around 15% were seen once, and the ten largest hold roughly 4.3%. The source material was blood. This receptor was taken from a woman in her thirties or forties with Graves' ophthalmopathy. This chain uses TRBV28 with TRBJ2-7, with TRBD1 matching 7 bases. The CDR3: CASSATPGTETYEQYF. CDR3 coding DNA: TGTGCCAGCAGCGCCACCCCCGGGACAGAGACCTACGAGCAGTACTTC.